The next 31 T cell receptor beta chains were all read from a single sample in a study of Ad26.COV2.S vaccination and SARS-CoV-2 variants. Treatment denoted: some 20 received Ad26.COV2.S at low or high dose, single or two shots; about 5 received placebo; per-sample allocation not given. On day 63 after the first injection, vaccine and placebo recipients gave samples. Data came from immunoSEQ multiplex PCR; TCRdb stores just in-frame clones and leaves some out. Among about 680,000 clones, around 92% were seen once, and the ten largest hold approximately 1.5%. The source was peripheral blood, collected in a trial of Ad26.COV2.S vaccine versus placebo. The origin of the receptors is a person between 18 and 65 years old who received the Ad26.COV2.S COVID-19 vaccine or a placebo.

This chain connects TRBV6-5 to TRBJ2-7, with 8 bases that match TRBD2. This CDR3 spans 15 amino acids. J was trimmed by 6 bases and V by 5 bases; bases with no gene match: 12. Germline V CDR1 and CDR2: MNHEY, SVGAGI. Here the CDR3 reads CASSPAGRGEGEQYF. CDR3 in DNA: TGTGCCAGCAGTCCAGCGGGGCGGGGGGAAGGCGAGCAGTACTTC.

V gene TRBV5-4 combines with J gene TRBJ2-4; no clear D. Germline V CDR1 and CDR2: SGHNT, YYREEE (reference sequence). V was clipped by 4 bases and J by 1 base, with 12 bases between them. This CDR3 is built from 15 residues. The CDR3 DNA is TGTGCCAGCAGCCCAGAACAGCCGGCCAAAAACATTCAGTACTTC. Its translation is CASSPEQPAKNIQYF.

This chain links TRBV5-1 with TRBJ2-3; the D gene is possibly TRBD1 (6 bases). V shed 0 bases and J shed 3 bases, with 11 bases lying between them. Germline V gives CDR1 SGHRS, CDR2 YFSETQ. The CDR3 loop spans 15 amino acids. CDR3 in DNA: TGCGCCAGCAGCTTGGAAAGTCAGGGGACAGATACGCAGTATTTT. Its translation is CASSLESQGTDTQYF.

The V gene is TRBV19, the J gene TRBJ1-4; D possibly corresponds to TRBD1 (5 bases). The CDR3 runs 17 residues. Germline loops: CDR1 LNHDA, CDR2 SQIVND (reference sequence). Deletions cut 8 bases from V and 0 bases from J, with 19 bases between. In DNA, the CDR3 is TGTGCCAGTCGGTCTGGGGCCGCAGATGCAACTAATGAAAAACTGTTTTTT. It encodes CASRSGAADATNEKLFF.

The J gene is TRBJ1-2, the V gene TRBV11-2, with 7 nucleotides matching TRBD1. This CDR3 has 16 amino acids. Germline V gene sequence: CDR1 SGHAT, CDR2 FQNNGV. V lost 2 bases and J lost 5; bases outside the gene matches: 11. In nucleotides, the CDR3 is TGTGCCAGCAGCTTAATCGGGACAGTGGGGGTTTATGGCTACACCTTC. Its translation is CASSLIGTVGVYGYTF.

The V call is TRBV2, the J call TRBJ1-5, with D possibly being TRBD1 (5 bases). V lost 7 bases to trimming and J lost 3 bases, with 13 bases between them. Germline CDR1 is SNHLY and CDR2 is FYNNEI. The CDR3 length is 14 residues. CDR3 nucleotides: TGTGCCAGCAAGAGGGGAGAAAACAATCAGCCCCAGCATTTT. Its translation is CASKRGENNQPQHF.

The chain couples TRBV25-1 to TRBJ2-6; D is ambiguous. Germline assignment: CDR1 MGHDK and CDR2 SYGVNS. This CDR3 has 16 amino acids. Trimming removed 4 bases at V and 0 bases at J, with 10 bases between. CDR3 amino acids: CASSADGDSGANVLTF. The CDR3 coding sequence is TGTGCCAGCAGTGCCGACGGAGACTCTGGGGCCAACGTCCTGACTTTC.

V gene TRBV2 combines with J gene TRBJ1-5; D gene ambiguous. Trimming cost V 6 bases and J 1 base, with 16 bases left between them. This CDR3 has 16 residues. The germline CDR1 and CDR2 sequences are SNHLY and FYNNEI. The CDR3 region has the DNA TGTGCCAGCAGCCCAAGGAGGGAACAGAGCAATCAGCCCCAGCATTTT. Its translation: CASSPRREQSNQPQHF.

V gene TRBV4-3 combines with J gene TRBJ2-7; TRBD2 might be the D (7 bases). V was cut by 0 bases and J by 4 bases, with 10 bases left in between. CDR1 and CDR2 (germline): LGHNA, YSLEER. The CDR3 covers 14 residues. DNA for the CDR3: TGCGCCAGCAGCCAAGACAGGGGAGGGTACGAGCAGTACTTC. It codes for CASSQDRGGYEQYF.

The rearrangement joins TRBV7-8 to TRBJ1-2; D unresolved. Looked up from germline, CDR1 is SGHVS and CDR2 is FQNEAQ. V lost 0 bases to trimming and J lost 6 bases, with 11 bases between them. The CDR3 covers 14 residues. Written as DNA, the CDR3 is TGTGCCAGCAGCTTAGCCCTTAGGACGGATGGCTACACCTTC. Its protein is CASSLALRTDGYTF.

V usage is TRBV19 and J usage is TRBJ2-7; no definite D call. The germline V gene has CDR1 LNHDA and CDR2 SQIVND (reference sequence). CDR3 length: 15 residues. V was cut by 8 bases and J by 1 base, with 18 bases left in between. CDR3 nucleotide sequence: TGTGCCAGTGCAGGCGAATCGAGTCCTTCCTACGAGCAGTACTTC. Translating gives CASAGESSPSYEQYF.

Only one count was recorded for this clone. Other nucleotide sequences from this sample produce the same CDR3. The chain combines TRBV5-1 with TRBJ1-3; a weak D match, TRBD1 (5 bases). Germline loops: CDR1 SGHRS, CDR2 YFSETQ. V gave up 0 bases and J gave up 0 bases, with 7 bases separating them. There are 15 residues in the CDR3. The CDR3 nucleotides read TGCGCCAGCAGCTTGGAGGGGAGCTCTGGAAACACCATATATTTT. It yields the protein CASSLEGSSGNTIYF.

This sequence joins TRBV18 and TRBJ2-7; 9 nucleotides line up with TRBD2. Germline CDR1 KGHSH, CDR2 LQKENI. The CDR3 spans 15 residues. The ends lost 5 bases at V and 5 bases at J; junction bases unmatched: 10. This CDR3 reads CASSSLSGSFNEQYF. The CDR3 DNA is TGTGCCAGCTCAAGTCTTAGCGGGAGTTTTAACGAGCAGTACTTC. Combining the CDR3 with reference TRBV18 and TRBJ2-7 gives the whole variable domain NAGVMQNPRHLVRRRGQEARLRCSPMKGHSHVYWYRQLPEEGLKFMVYLQKENIIDESGMPKERFSAEFPKEGPSILRIQQVVRGDSAAYFCASSSLSGSFNEQYFGPGTRLTVT.

This chain uses TRBV12-3 or TRBV12-4 with TRBJ2-5; D gene unclear. The CDR3 has 12 residues. V lost 5 bases and J lost 2, with 6 bases in between. The CDR3 loop reads CASSRVQETQYF. As DNA, the CDR3 is TGTGCCAGCAGTAGGGTTCAAGAGACCCAGTACTTC.

The genes are TRBV18 and TRBJ2-7; no clear D gene. Germline V gives CDR1 KGHSH, CDR2 LQKENI. Between the trimmed V and J ends, which lost 3 bases and 0 bases, there was a span of 12 bases. The CDR3 sequence is 15 residues long. CDR3 nucleotide sequence: TGTGCCAGCTCACCCTTTGAGGAAAGCTCCTACGAGCAGTACTTC. Translation gives CASSPFEESSYEQYF.

The V call is TRBV4-2, the J call TRBJ1-2; possibly TRBD1 for D (6 bases). Germline V gene data show CDR1 as LGHNA and CDR2 as YNFKEQ. The CDR3 loop spans 15 amino acids. V gave up 1 base and J gave up 2 bases, with 11 bases separating them. The CDR3 region has the DNA TGTGCCAGCAGCCAAGCGGGGGGGCAGAACTATGGCTACACCTTC. Amino acids: CASSQAGGQNYGYTF.

This rearrangement joins TRBV3-1 (or the pseudogene TRBV3-2) to TRBJ2-7; D is possibly TRBD2 (6 bases). Deletions cut 0 bases from V and 3 bases from J, with 18 bases between. Germline-derived CDR1 and CDR2 are LGHDT and YNNKEL (reference sequence). This CDR3 has 17 amino acids. The CDR3 reads CASSQDLPGRENYEQYF. In DNA form, the CDR3 reads TGTGCCAGCAGCCAAGATCTTCCGGGGCGGGAAAACTACGAGCAGTACTTC.

The chain joins TRBV6-2 or TRBV6-3 to TRBJ1-1; D is ambiguous. The CDR3 loop spans 13 amino acids. V shed 6 bases and J shed 1 base, with 9 bases lying between them. Germline V gene sequence: CDR1 MNHEY, CDR2 SVGEGT. The chain's CDR3 is CASSRSKNTEAFF. The CDR3 bases are TGTGCCAGCAGCCGCTCCAAGAACACTGAAGCTTTCTTT.

A remark on this clone: Other DNA sequences from this sample encode an identical CDR3 as well. V usage is TRBV4-3 and J usage is TRBJ1-5; D call uncertain. The CDR3 extends over 13 amino acids. Germline V lookup: CDR1 LGHNA, CDR2 YSLEER. The V and J ends lost 0 bases and 6 bases respectively, with 6 bases between them. CDR3 sequence: CASSQDRGQPQHF. DNA of the CDR3: TGCGCCAGCAGCCAAGACAGAGGTCAGCCCCAGCATTTT.

The chain joins TRBV27 to TRBJ2-7, with D possibly called TRBD1 or TRBD2 (5 bases each). V lost 8 bases and J lost 5, with 13 bases in between. This CDR3 contains 12 residues. In germline, CDR1 is MNHEY, CDR2 SMNVEV (reference sequence). This CDR3 is CASGQRGNEQYF. The DNA for the CDR3 is TGTGCCAGCGGACAAAGAGGGAACGAGCAGTACTTC.

The V call is TRBV10-3, the J call TRBJ2-7; 10 bases are shared with TRBD1. The V and J ends lost 3 bases and 6 bases, in that order; junction bases with no gene match: 8. The CDR3 covers 15 residues. The germline gives CDR1 ENHRY, CDR2 SYGVKD. The CDR3 nucleotides are TGTGCCATCAGTGATCCGAAAGGACAGGGGGTCGAGCAGTACTTC. Its protein is CAISDPKGQGVEQYF.

The V and J genes are TRBV6-5 and TRBJ2-7; the D gene is possibly TRBD2 (6 bases). Germline V gene data show CDR1 as MNHEY and CDR2 as SVGAGI. This CDR3 spans 14 amino acids. V shed 5 bases and J shed 3 bases, with 14 bases lying between them. CDR3 sequence: CASSHIAARYEQYF. The CDR3 nucleotides read TGTGCCAGCAGTCACATAGCGGCTCGCTACGAGCAGTACTTC.

The J gene is TRBJ1-4, the V gene TRBV23-1, with D perhaps matching TRBD1 (5 bases). TRBV23-1 carries the ORF label, with uncertain function. The CDR3 is made up of 15 amino acids. V was shortened by 2 bases and J by 6 bases, with 13 bases between the two germline ends. This CDR3 is CASSQGQGIDEKLFF. In nucleotides, the CDR3 is TGCGCCAGCAGTCAAGGGCAGGGTATAGATGAAAAACTGTTTTTT.

The chain has TRBV10-3 and TRBJ1-6, with TRBD1 matching over 7 bases. V gave up 4 bases and J gave up 0 bases; unmatched junction bases: 0. The germline CDR1 and CDR2 sequences are ENHRY and SYGVKD. This CDR3 contains 15 residues. This CDR3 reads CAISGDSSYNSPLHF. The CDR3 DNA reads TGTGCCATCAGTGGGGACAGCTCCTATAATTCACCCCTCCACTTT.

On this clone: The same CDR3 can be traced to other DNA sequences in this sample. This rearrangement joins TRBV19 to TRBJ2-3, with D possibly TRBD1 on 6 matching bases. The CDR3 is 13 residues long. CDR1 is LNHDA and CDR2 is SQIVND in the germline V gene (reference sequence). Trimming took 9 bases from V and 3 from J, leaving 13 bases between them. The CDR3 nucleotides are TGTGCCAGCTCCCCCACAGGGACAGATACGCAGTATTTT. Translation gives CASSPTGTDTQYF.

V is TRBV7-2 and J is TRBJ1-6; D is undetermined. CDR1 SGHTA and CDR2 FQGNSA come from the germline V gene. The CDR3 is 15 amino acids. Between the trimmed V and J ends, which lost 5 bases and 8 bases, there was a span of 16 bases. For the CDR3, the DNA is TGTGCCAGCAGCCCGCGGGAAAGGGCTTATTCACCCCTCCACTTT. This codes for CASSPRERAYSPLHF. The full variable domain, with the rest looked up from reference TRBV7-2 and TRBJ1-6, is GAGVSQSPSNKVTEKGKDVELRCDPISGHTALYWYRQSLGQGLEFLIYFQGNSAPDKSGLPSDRFSAERTGGSVSTLTIQRTQQEDSAVYLCASSPRERAYSPLHFGNGTRLTVT.

This CDR3 reads CASSLMGQGVSNQPQHF. DNA for the CDR3: TGTGCCAGCAGCTTAATGGGACAGGGGGTGAGCAATCAGCCCCAGCATTTT. The chain joins TRBV11-2 to TRBJ1-5; TRBD1 agrees at 11 bases. There are 17 residues in the CDR3. V lost 2 bases, J lost 1 base, and 4 bases stayed unmatched. Per the germline V gene, CDR1 is SGHAT and CDR2 is FQNNGV.

The gene calls are TRBV12-3 or TRBV12-4 and TRBJ1-4, with 7 bases fitting TRBD1. V lost 5 bases and J lost 5; bases outside the gene matches: 2. The CDR3 sequence is 13 residues long. CDR3 sequence reads: CASSDRANEKLFF. CDR3 coding DNA: TGTGCCAGCAGTGACAGGGCAAATGAAAAACTGTTTTTT.

The chain links TRBV30 to TRBJ1-2; 7 nucleotides agree with TRBD1. The length of the CDR3 is 12 residues. J gave up 3 bases and V 7 bases, and 5 bases lay outside the gene matches. Germline CDR1 is GTSNPN and CDR2 is SVGIG (reference sequence). CDR3 sequence (DNA): TGTGCCTCCGACGACAGGGACTATGGCTACACCTTC. Its protein product is CASDDRDYGYTF.

CDR3 in DNA: TGTGCCAGCGCAAGCCAGACAGGGGAGAATCAGCCCCAGCATTTT. It codes for CASASQTGENQPQHF. J is TRBJ1-5 and V is TRBV6-6, with TRBD1 matching 8 bases. Germline-derived CDR1 and CDR2 are MNHNY and SVGAGI (reference sequence). The junction had 10 bases not matched to a gene; V was cut back by 8 bases and J by 4 bases. The CDR3 spans 15 residues.

The V gene is TRBV3-1 (or the pseudogene TRBV3-2), the J gene TRBJ2-3; D gene uncertain. With 4 bases removed from V and 0 bases from J, the gap between germline ends came to 14 bases. Per germline, CDR1 LGHDT and CDR2 YNNKEL (reference sequence). This CDR3 has 16 amino acids. CDR3 nucleotide sequence: TGTGCCAGCAGCCCCTACGCCGTCGGGAGCACAGATACGCAGTATTTT. This codes for CASSPYAVGSTDTQYF.